The sequence of this T cell receptor (beta chain) was determined in a study of cytomegalovirus exposure and HLA in healthy donors. Study-wide results and limits: The study designated some 180 TCR beta chains cytomegalovirus-associated.

This clone was counted only a few times. Its specificity is unknown. PCR used 60 Vbeta primers and 13 Jbeta primers. Assay: immunoSEQ multiplex PCR; the TCRdb copy retains only in-frame clones and omits some. The data hold 180,000 or so clones, with about four fifths observed a single time. Sequenced sample: PBMCs. The sequence was collected from a boy aged 2 to 10 in good health and CMV-seronegative.

DNA of the CDR3: TGCGCCAGCAGCTTCCGGGACAGCGGAACCGGGGAGCTGTTTTTT. Its translation: CASSFRDSGTGELFF. This sequence joins TRBV5-1 and TRBJ2-2; TRBD1 aligns across 7 bases. This CDR3 region has 15 residues. V gave up 2 bases and J gave up 5 bases; unmatched junction bases: 6. Germline V gene lookup returns CDR1 SGHRS and CDR2 YFSETQ. The whole variable domain, remainder taken from reference TRBV5-1 and TRBJ2-2, is KAGVTQTPRYLIKTRGQQVTLSCSPISGHRSVSWYQQTPGQGLQFLFEYFSETQRNKGNFPGRFSGRQFSNSRSEMNVSTLELGDSALYLCASSFRDSGTGELFFGEGSRLTVL.